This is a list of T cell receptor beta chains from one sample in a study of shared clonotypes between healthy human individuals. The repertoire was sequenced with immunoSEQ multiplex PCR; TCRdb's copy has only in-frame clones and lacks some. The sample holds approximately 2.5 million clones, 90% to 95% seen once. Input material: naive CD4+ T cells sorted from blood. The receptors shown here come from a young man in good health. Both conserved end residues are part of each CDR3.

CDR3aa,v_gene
CASSSKQGSNTEAFF,TRBV5-4
CASSLEQTGFGTEAFF,TRBV5-4
CASSALDSNSGNTIYF,TRBV9
CASDVMGRETQYF,TRBV19
CASSQNRGASRGNQPQHF,TRBV4-1
CASSPGGGTPLHF,TRBV25-1
CASSLSSGGGIISSYEQYF,TRBV7-2
CASSQETTPGNTIYF,TRBV14
CASSSTTGGYEQYF,TRBV5-1
CASSHRETQYF,TRBV14
CASSMGLAGVETQYF,TRBV19
CASSSGPGNHYGYTF,TRBV5-1
CASKPFRNTEAFF,TRBV25-1
CASSRGGRTDTQYF,TRBV6-5
CASSHADSSYGYTF,TRBV18
CASRGPFNYEQYF,TRBV2